The 14 T cell receptor beta chains below were found in one sample sequenced in a study of cytomegalovirus exposure and HLA in healthy donors. PCR was performed using 60 Vbeta and 13 Jbeta primers. TCRdb keeps only in-frame clones here, not all; method: immunoSEQ multiplex PCR. Of about 150,000 clones in the sample, approximately 73% were seen once. Sequencing was performed on PBMCs. All receptors derive from a woman under 30 in good health and CMV-seronegative.

The rearrangement uses TRBV28 and TRBJ1-2, with 11 nucleotides matching TRBD1. The V gene's germline CDR1 is MDHEN and CDR2 SYDVKM. The V gene end was trimmed by 7 bases and the J gene end by 4 bases; junction bases not matched to a gene: 11. The CDR3 extends over 16 amino acids. CDR3 loop: CASIMDRGQYFYGYTF. Written as DNA, the CDR3 is TGTGCCAGCATCATGGACAGGGGGCAATATTTCTATGGCTACACCTTC.

This chain joins TRBV4-2 and TRBJ2-2; possibly TRBD1 for D (6 bases). CDR3 size: 16 residues. Deletions cut 0 bases from V and 3 bases from J, with 11 bases between. The germline gives CDR1 LGHNA, CDR2 YNFKEQ. CDR3 bases: TGTGCCAGCAGCCAAGATGACAGGAGATACACCGGGGAGCTGTTTTTT. Translation: CASSQDDRRYTGELFF.

The chain couples TRBV29-1 to TRBJ2-3; TRBD1 agrees at 7 bases. CDR1 and CDR2 (germline): SQVTM, ANQGSEA. The ends lost 5 bases at V and 0 bases at J; junction bases unmatched: 2. CDR3 length: 13 residues. This chain's CDR3 is CSVSTGSTDTQYF. The CDR3 nucleotides read TGCAGCGTTTCGACAGGGAGCACAGATACGCAGTATTTT.

This clone was seen only a few times. This rearrangement joins TRBV12-2 to TRBJ2-7; the DNA was not compared with TRBD1, the D call given in the table. TRBV12-2 is tagged as a pseudogene. This CDR3 is built from 18 residues. This CDR3 is CASRHPQEGATPKDEQYV. The DNA for the CDR3 is TGTGCAAGTCGCCATCCCCAGGAGGGGGCTACCCCCAAGGATGAGCAGTACGTC.

The V and J genes are TRBV4-3 and TRBJ1-1, with a tentative D call TRBD1 (5 bases). V lost 0 bases to trimming and J lost 4 bases, with 15 bases between them. CDR3 length equals 16 residues. Germline lookup yields CDR1 LGHNA and CDR2 YSLEER. In DNA form, the CDR3 reads TGCGCCAGCAGCCAAGACCGGACAAGACAAAGCACTGAAGCTTTCTTT. Residues: CASSQDRTRQSTEAFF.

This rearrangement joins TRBV15 to TRBJ2-3; a possible D gene is TRBD2 (6 bases). CDR1 and CDR2 from the germline V gene are LNHNV and YYDKDF (reference sequence). Trimming left V 1 base short and J 1 base short, with 12 bases between. This CDR3 comprises 16 residues. CDR3 bases: TGTGCCACCAGCAGAGTTTTACCGGGAGGCACAGATACGCAGTATTTT. As protein: CATSRVLPGGTDTQYF.

This clone was counted once. V usage is TRBV7-9 and J usage is TRBJ1-1; no firm D call. Germline V lookup: CDR1 SEHNR, CDR2 FQNEAQ (reference sequence). V was pared by 10 bases and J by 1 base, with 10 bases between. There are 12 residues in the CDR3. CDR3 bases: TGTGCCACTTCGCGGGGGAACACTGAAGCTTTCTTT. Translating gives CATSRGNTEAFF.

The chain links TRBV5-4 to TRBJ2-2, with TRBD1 matching over 9 bases. CDR1 and CDR2 (germline): SGHNT, YYREEE (reference sequence). V shed 4 bases and J 7 bases; nucleotides not matched to a gene: 8. The CDR3 sequence is 15 residues long. The CDR3 reads CASSRRTGEGGELFF. As DNA, the CDR3 is TGTGCCAGCAGCAGAAGGACAGGGGAAGGCGGGGAGCTGTTTTTT.

This chain joins TRBV30 and TRBJ1-1; 8 bases fit TRBD1. The germline CDR1 and CDR2 sequences are GTSNPN and SVGIG (reference sequence). The ends lost 1 base at V and 5 bases at J; junction bases unmatched: 9. The length of the CDR3 is 15 residues. CDR3 sequence: CAWSDYATGETEAFF. In DNA, the CDR3 is TGTGCCTGGAGTGACTACGCGACAGGGGAAACTGAAGCTTTCTTT.

The chain recombines TRBV19 with TRBJ2-1, with D perhaps matching TRBD1 (6 bases). The CDR3 is 15 residues long. Germline CDR1 and CDR2: LNHDA and SQIVND (reference sequence). V was pared by 3 bases and J by 2 bases, with 11 bases between. The CDR3 loop reads CASSITGSAYNEQFF. The CDR3 nucleotides read TGTGCCAGTAGTATCACAGGGAGCGCCTACAATGAGCAGTTCTTC.

This clone was recorded once. This chain uses TRBV18 with TRBJ2-2, with 12 nucleotides matching TRBD1. V shed 3 bases, J shed 4 bases, and the junction held 3 bases outside the gene matches. From germline, CDR1 is KGHSH and CDR2 LQKENI. This CDR3 spans 16 amino acids. The CDR3 reads CASSPPGQGATGELFF. The CDR3 DNA reads TGTGCCAGCTCACCGCCGGGACAGGGGGCCACCGGGGAGCTGTTTTTT.

CDR3 residues: CASSLSGIQYQPQHF. The CDR3 region has the DNA TGTGCCAGCAGCTTATCAGGCATACAGTATCAGCCCCAGCATTTT. The chain has TRBV7-2 and TRBJ1-5; D gene uncertain. This CDR3 has 15 residues. The ends were cut back, 2 bases at V and 5 bases at J, with 13 bases in the middle. Germline V gene data show CDR1 as SGHTA and CDR2 as FQGNSA.

J is TRBJ2-1 and V is TRBV5-1; 7 bases are shared with TRBD1. Germline V lookup: CDR1 SGHRS, CDR2 YFSETQ. V dropped 4 bases and J dropped 6; count of bases not matched to a gene: 10. The CDR3 loop spans 15 amino acids. CDR3 amino acids: CASSPGQEPLNEQFF. The DNA of the CDR3 is TGCGCCAGCAGCCCTGGACAGGAGCCCCTCAATGAGCAGTTCTTC.

The chain couples TRBV10-1 to TRBJ2-7; D may be TRBD2 (6 bases). V shed 7 bases and J shed 3 bases, with 16 bases lying between them. This CDR3 spans 14 amino acids. Germline CDR1 reads WNHNN; CDR2 reads SYGVQD (reference sequence). CDR3 loop: CASNPRGLFYEQYV. In DNA, the CDR3 is TGCGCCAGCAATCCGCGGGGTTTATTCTACGAGCAGTACGTC.